This TCR beta chain originates from a study of blood T cell repertoires in COVID-19. Study context: The study drew acute and convalescent COVID-19 samples from the United States, Italy and Spain. Nucleic acid was either cDNA or gDNA, and it came from T cells, B-cell-depleted T cells, or PBMCs.

Under the authors' procedure: Scientists estimated how many nucleated cells there were by amplifying reference gene primers. TCRdb's table, derived via immunoSEQ multiplex PCR, lists solely in-frame clones and lacks some. The V and J calls and clone size are taken from that table; D and trimming were inferred from the DNA. Of 190,000 or so clones in the sample, about 83% were seen once. This sequence originates from a man in his fifties or sixties with active or convalescent COVID-19. Sequences were obtained from peripheral blood.

The CDR3 bases are TGCGCCAGCAGCTTGGGGGACAGGGTCGTCCCGTTAGATGCTTTCTTT. This codes for CASSLGDRVVPLDAFF. This chain connects TRBV5-1 to TRBJ1-1; 9 nucleotides line up with TRBD1. J gave up 11 bases and V 0 bases, and 14 bases lay outside the gene matches. Per germline, CDR1 SGHRS and CDR2 YFSETQ. This CDR3 is built from 16 residues.